The T cell receptor (beta chain) described here comes from a study of TIL therapy for anti-PD-1-resistant metastatic lung cancer. Study-wide background: Median tumor PD-L1 proportion score was under 7.5%. Tumors carried a median about 1.5 non-synonymous mutations per megabase.

CDR3 length: 13 residues. The libraries were made with immunoSEQ v3. Each library reached some 2 million read pairs, or about 5-6.5 million at deep level. The assay was immunoSEQ multiplex PCR, and TCRdb's table has in-frame clones only and misses some. Among tens of thousands of clones listed, 79% were seen once. This clone was seen more than once but under ten times. Time point of the sample: pre-treatment sample, taken before nivolumab and TIL therapy. This clonotype originated in a woman aged 25 to 80 with non-small cell lung cancer. Sequenced here: blood, sampled at baseline. The chain uses TRBV21-1 and TRBJ1-5; the table's D gene call, TRBD1, was not cross checked with the DNA. TRBV21-1 is deemed a pseudogene. This chain's CDR3 is CASRLQGNQPQHF. The CDR3 nucleotides are TGTGCCAGCAGATTACAGGGGAATCAGCCCCAGCATTTT.